The clone carrying this T cell receptor beta chain was detected many times. Its target is unknown. Individual cDNA molecules in this library carried unique molecular identifiers. TCRdb reanalysed the RACE reads using MiXCR and keeps one entry per CDR3 protein. The top ten hold about 6.6% of the sample, which has tens of thousands of distinct CDR3 sequences, approximately 10% seen once. The data are from a study of human T cells and chemical hapten exposure. Study at large: Each patch test put 0.01% DPC on the upper back, and results were read at 6 days. Notes on the study in general: Significantly more large CDR3 similarity clusters arose among expanded TCRs than among controls. PT1 expanded TCR numbers tracked positively with patch test score.

Time point indicated: patch test 2, 6 weeks after DPC sensitization. Specified treatment: therapeutic diphenylcyclopropenone sensitization with weekly scalp DPC. The CDR3 sequence is 13 residues long. CDR1 is SGHTA and CDR2 is FQGTGA in the germline V gene. The V end was cut by 5 bases, the J end by 9 bases, with 14 bases between. This clonotype originated in a woman in her forties or fifties with alopecia areata. Some clones in this sample may be carry-over from other donors' samples. The V call is TRBV7-3, the J call TRBJ2-1; D possibly matches TRBD1 or TRBD2 (5 bases each). The starting material was whole blood, obtained in connection with sensitization to the hapten diphenylcyclopropenone (DPC). CDR3 coding DNA: TGTGCCAGCAGCCAAGGGCTAGGGACTGAGCAGTTCTTC. Protein product: CASSQGLGTEQFF.